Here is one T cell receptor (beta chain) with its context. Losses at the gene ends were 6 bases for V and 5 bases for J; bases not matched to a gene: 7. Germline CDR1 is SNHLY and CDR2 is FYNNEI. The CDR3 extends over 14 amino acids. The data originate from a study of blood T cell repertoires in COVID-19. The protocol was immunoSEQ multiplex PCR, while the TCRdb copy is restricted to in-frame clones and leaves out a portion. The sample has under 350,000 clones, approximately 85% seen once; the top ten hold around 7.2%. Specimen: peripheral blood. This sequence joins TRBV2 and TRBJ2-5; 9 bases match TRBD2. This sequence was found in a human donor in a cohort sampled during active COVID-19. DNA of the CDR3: TGTGCCAGCAGCACCCTGCGGGGGGGGGAGACCCAGTACTTC. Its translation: CASSTLRGGETQYF.